Listed below are T cell receptor beta chains from one sample, sequenced in a study of T cell responses to AZD1222 COVID-19 vaccine. The data were produced by immunoSEQ multiplex PCR, yet TCRdb's version contains in-frame clones alone and is incomplete. Found here are around 180,000 clones, approximately 86% of them singletons; the top ten hold around 0.5%. The source was peripheral blood, collected on day 0 of AZD1222 vaccination. Every receptor here comes from an adult in good health. The conserved cysteine and the conserved F or W are not part of the CDR3 here. Each record gives: V gene, CDR3 length, J gene, CDR3 protein.

TRBV7-9	13	TRBJ1-4	ASSVSDRVDEKLF
TRBV15	13	TRBJ2-7	ATSKGILSSYEQY
TRBV9	14	TRBJ1-1	ASSVDGRSPFTEAF
TRBV29-1	13	TRBJ1-5	SVKEGSSGNQPQH
TRBV6-2/TRBV6-3	13	TRBJ1-2	ASSYPGTLNYGYT
TRBV24-1	13	TRBJ2-1	ATSPPGQGYHEQF
TRBV6-5	12	TRBJ1-1	ASSYSGGGTEAF
TRBV5-1	13	TRBJ2-3	ASSPGGGLTDTQY
TRBV19	12	TRBJ1-5	ASTEVQVDQPQH
TRBV5-1	13	TRBJ2-1	ASSLGTSNYNEQF
TRBV11-2	14	TRBJ2-5	ACGTGGPSILETQY
TRBV5-8	15	TRBJ2-5	ASSLGRDRGRQETQY
TRBV11-2	12	TRBJ1-1	ASSFRALSTEAF
TRBV28	15	TRBJ1-3	ASSLVRDRGKGNTIY
TRBV11-2	13	TRBJ2-1	ASRGTSGRAPVQF
TRBV7-2	10	TRBJ1-1	ASSLGDNEAF
TRBV5-5	12	TRBJ2-5	ASSQSLAMETQY
TRBV6-5	11	TRBJ1-4	AVGSTTNEKLF
TRBV20-1	12	TRBJ1-6	SASIGQGGSPLH
TRBV5-1	14	TRBJ1-1	ASSSQGGGSNTEAF
TRBV9	13	TRBJ1-3	ASSRTTGRGNTIY
TRBV30	15	TRBJ1-1	AWSAPVGGHMNTEAF
TRBV5-6	12	TRBJ2-7	ASSTGTGVYEQY
TRBV6-5	12	TRBJ1-1	AIRTGTGDTEAF
TRBV6-2/TRBV6-3	16	TRBJ1-5	ASSSGQVRGTNNQPQH
TRBV18	14	TRBJ2-7	ASSPPIGTGAYEQY
TRBV27	10	TRBJ1-4	ASRGSSEKLF
TRBV29-1	11	TRBJ2-7	SVDISGTYEQY
TRBV29-1	11	TRBJ1-1	SVRLMGGTEAF
TRBV4-1	11	TRBJ2-1	ASSRLSGNEQF
TRBV30	13	TRBJ1-5	AWTSGGGGNQPQH
TRBV28	11	TRBJ1-1	ASSLLTNTEAF
TRBV7-3	15	TRBJ2-1	ASSPYTGTSGRDEQF
TRBV7-2	14	TRBJ1-1	ASSLAPEGLWTEAF
TRBV5-8	16	TRBJ2-3	ASSWKVSAGAFTDTQY
TRBV5-5	14	TRBJ1-6	ASSLTGGGYNSPLH
TRBV30	12	TRBJ1-1	AWSPGGLNTEAF
TRBV9	13	TRBJ1-5	ASSGTGASNQPQH
TRBV29-1	11	TRBJ1-5	SVGGDKNQPQH
TRBV9	12	TRBJ1-4	ASSVQATNEKLF
TRBV19	12	TRBJ1-2	ASSASGTGVGYT
TRBV9	14	TRBJ2-2	ASSVDWKTNTGELF
TRBV4-1	13	TRBJ1-5	ASSQVAHGNQPQH
TRBV10-3	13	TRBJ2-7	AISDKREVTYEQY
TRBV9	12	TRBJ1-1	ASSPQQQNTEAF
TRBV11-2	13	TRBJ2-1	ASSLGGGAYNEQF
TRBV6-5	12	TRBJ1-5	ASSPGTGNQPQH
TRBV10-3	10	TRBJ1-2	AISTGDGGYT
TRBV10-3	12	TRBJ1-1	AISKGGGNTEAF
TRBV21-1	15	TRBJ2-2	ASSKKSAGGLTGELF
TRBV15	14	TRBJ2-3	ATSRGFEGVADTQY
TRBV28	11	TRBJ1-1	ASSLTGRTEAF
TRBV6-2/TRBV6-3	14	TRBJ1-4	ASSYSDRELNEKLF
TRBV7-3	12	TRBJ2-7	ASSLMGNSYEQY
TRBV27	15	TRBJ2-1	ASTTRAGHPAYNEQF